The sequence of this TCR beta chain was determined in a study of T cell repertoires in cytomegalovirus infection. In germline, CDR1 is SGHVS, CDR2 FNYEAQ. CDR3 length: 13 amino acids. Trimming removed 8 bases at V and 2 bases at J, with 10 bases between. TCRdb fed the reads into MiXCR, producing one record per CDR3 protein. This table holds 40,000 to 55,000 distinct CDR3 sequences, about 18% found once. Study outcomes and limitations: Clonotype analysis showed dominance of the ex vivo response by HLA-C-restricted CMV-specific TCR beta clonotypes.

Concerning this clonotype: Its specificity is unknown.

Here the sequenced sample was CD8+ T cells from cultured PBMCs, taken from culture after CMV antigen stimulation. This clonotype was sampled from a human donor in good health (CMV status not recorded). Some clones in this sample may be carry-over from other donors' samples. The chain employs TRBV7-6 and TRBJ1-3; the D gene is possibly TRBD1 (6 bases). The CDR3 sequence: CASHRAPGNTIYF. In DNA, the CDR3 is TGTGCCAGCCACAGGGCACCTGGAAACACCATATATTTT.